Sequencing of this T cell receptor (beta chain) was carried out in a study of radiation and T cells in renal cell carcinoma (dated by TCRdb to 2020 to 2022). For the wider study: The samples were obtained from a clinical trial, where primary renal cell carcinomas were treated with 15 Gy stereotactic body radiation therapy and then removed by nephrectomy 4 weeks afterward. A total of 4,016,671 unique CDR3 nucleotide sequences, encoding 2.5 million to 3 million unique CDR3 amino acid sequences, were found across all 50 or so samples. TCR beta sequencing covered approximately 51 samples in total, comprising 25 or so tumors and approximately 27 peripheral blood samples.

In its sample, this clone was seen a few times. Its antigen is not yet known. No much larger clone is present one base from it, and per-base qualities are unavailable. TCR beta libraries were generated from genomic DNA with the immunoSEQ kit, following the manufacturer's recommendations. Library preparation used a first multiplex PCR with proprietary primers, then a second PCR adding unique barcodes, with bead cleanups after each round. Each sample batch included a kit-provided positive control reaction and a negative control reaction. The final libraries underwent checking on an Agilent 4200 TapeStation D1000 ScreenTape, volumetric pooling, and quantification by qPCR. An Illumina NextSeq500 fitted with a MidOutput 150-cycle cartridge performed the sequencing, running 156 Read1 cycles and 15 Index1 cycles with the kit's custom primers. The pooled library was loaded at around 1.1 pM with an approximately 22% PhiX control spike-in. Turning to the authors' computational methods: Vendor-processed data were analyzed in R, and a clonotype was defined as all T cells sharing the same CDR3 nucleotide sequence. For clone abundance analyses, frequencies were normalized to the 10,000 most abundant clones per sample. Public T cell clones, averaging fewer than five per sample, were removed before analysis. Tumor-enriched and baseline blood-enriched clonotypes were defined by at least a 32-fold difference in abundance between compartments. A beta-binomial differential abundance model was used to identify clonotypes that were expanded or contracted between blood time points. Tumor-blood repertoire similarity was measured with the Baroni-Urbani and Buser coefficient, and group comparisons used two-tailed Wilcoxon tests in R. TCRdb's version of the immuneACCESS table is confined to in-frame rearrangements and falls short of the full clone set. An unresolved V gene accounts for under half of the shortfall where checked; the remainder is of unknown origin. For V, J and clone size, that table is used; D and trimming come from the DNA. This sample holds about 160,000 clones; about 85% were observed only once. Clones ranked in the top ten supply 3.5% to 5% of the sample.

Sample time point, as interpreted from the label and publication: baseline pretreatment blood. The meaning of the sample's treatment or condition label: 15 Gy SBRT to primary tumor, nephrectomy 4 weeks later. To follow tumor-enriched clonotypes, peripheral blood was collected serially from radiation-treated patients at baseline and again at 2 weeks and 4 weeks after SBRT. Every patient had renal cell carcinoma of clear cell pathology. The QIAamp DNA Blood Mini Kit (Qiagen) was used to prepare genomic DNA for TCR sequencing. The analyses included only samples that passed all quality control checks. The germline V gene supplies CDR1 SQVTM and CDR2 ANQGSEA. The CDR3 has 13 amino acids, counting the end cysteine and phenylalanine. Only the CDR3 DNA stays, 39 bases, in frame from base 1. For this chain, trimming is 7 bases at the V end and 1 base at the J end, and the number of junction bases without a gene match is 5.

Summary of the overall study and its limitations: In blood, the top tumor clonotypes increased from baseline to 2 weeks after radiation and then shrank by 4 weeks, which suggests a temporary expansion of tumor-resident clones. No pretreatment tumor biopsies were available, so the baseline intratumoral presence of clonotypes could not be determined. The single-armed trial design could not address effects of radiation dose or scheduling on the TCR repertoire. Tracking of blood repertoire dynamics stopped at more than three weeks after treatment, with no follow-up past that point.

The origin of this receptor is a woman in her 70s with renal cell carcinoma. This sequence uses TRBV29-1 and TRBJ1-1; 8 middle bases align to TRBD1. Specimen: blood, collected from a patient whose treatment included radiotherapy and nephrectomy. Here is the DNA: TGCAGCGCACAAGGACAGGGGAACACTGAAGCTTTCTTT. It is translated as CSAQGQGNTEAFF.